These 5 T cell receptor beta chains share one sample of origin, sequenced in a study of blood T cells in healthy people across ages. With a J-beta primer mix and a sample-barcoded 5' primer, a second PCR ran about 7 to 12 cycles. From the 5' RACE reads, TCRdb called clonotypes with MiXCR, one entry per CDR3 protein. The sample includes some 930,000 distinct CDR3 sequences, 25% to 30% of them seen just once. These data were likewise used in another study, on T cells of mothers and their children.

The sample taken for sequencing was blood. The receptor set was obtained from a woman aged 40 to 50 in good health.

The CDR3 region is CASSEGKGVAKNIQYF. CDR3 coding DNA: TGTGCCAGCAGTGAAGGGAAGGGGGTAGCCAAAAACATTCAGTACTTC. The rearrangement links TRBV6-1 to TRBJ2-4; D may be TRBD1 (6 bases). Germline-derived CDR1 and CDR2 are MNHNS and SASEGT. Deletions cut 1 base from V and 0 bases from J, with 10 bases between. This CDR3 region has 16 residues.

This clonotype was detected a few times. The chain couples TRBV6-1 to TRBJ2-4; weak D call: TRBD2 (5 bases). Germline CDR1 is MNHNS and CDR2 is SASEGT. The CDR3 extends over 14 amino acids. The V gene lost 2 bases and the J gene lost 7 bases, with 12 bases spanning the gap. The CDR3, as DNA: TGTGCCAGCAGTGAAAGTATAGCGATGAACATTCAGTACTTC. This codes for CASSESIAMNIQYF.

The V and J genes are TRBV5-1 and TRBJ2-7; the match to TRBD1 covers 8 bases. The J segment lost 0 bases and the V segment lost 0 bases, leaving 5 bases of the junction unmatched. This CDR3 is built from 16 residues. Germline V gene sequence: CDR1 SGHRS, CDR2 YFSETQ. CDR3 protein: CASSLDGTGLSYEQYF. The CDR3 nucleotides are TGCGCCAGCAGCTTGGACGGGACAGGCCTCTCCTACGAGCAGTACTTC.

The rearrangement joins TRBV7-8 to TRBJ2-5; 7 nucleotides agree with TRBD2. V shed 0 bases and J 0 bases; nucleotides not matched to a gene: 4. There are 16 residues in the CDR3. Per the germline V gene, CDR1 is SGHVS and CDR2 is FQNEAQ. The CDR3 loop reads CASSLAAGTNQETQYF. The CDR3 DNA reads TGTGCCAGCAGCTTAGCTGCGGGGACTAACCAAGAGACCCAGTACTTC.

With regard to this clonotype: This could be a read error, since a much larger clone is one nucleotide away. The chain joins TRBV3-1 to TRBJ2-4, with D perhaps given as TRBD1 or TRBD2 (6 bases each). The J call is doubtful: the DNA matches TRBJ2-7 better. The CDR3 extends over 15 amino acids. Looked up from germline, CDR1 is LGHDT and CDR2 is YNNKEL (reference sequence). CDR3 protein: CASSQGGTTVCEQYF. The CDR3 DNA is TGTGCCAGCAGCCAAGGCGGGACAACGGTCTGCGAGCAGTACTTC.